These 18 T cell receptor beta chains came from one sample sequenced in a study of T and B cells in COVID-19 patients. TRB was amplified from about 260-540 ng of blood genomic DNA. TRB rearrangements were amplified by multiplex PCR with BIOMED2 TRB-A/B primers. Via MiXCR, TCRdb re-called the multiplex PCR reads, giving one row per CDR3 protein. The sample lists around 30,000 distinct CDR3 sequences; roughly 33% were seen once. Sequencing input: blood. The origin of the receptors is a human donor who had recovered from COVID-19.

The chain combines TRBV13 with TRBJ2-2; a weak D match, TRBD1 (7 bases). Deletions cut 0 bases from V and 0 bases from J, with 23 bases between. Germline V gene data show CDR1 as PRHDT and CDR2 as FYEKMQ (reference sequence). This CDR3 is built from 21 residues. The CDR3 sequence: CASSLGRRRGQGDTNTGELFF. CDR3 bases: TGTGCCAGCAGCTTAGGTAGGCGGAGGGGGCAAGGGGATACGAACACCGGGGAGCTGTTTTTT. The full variable domain, in which reference TRBV13 and TRBJ2-2 provide the parts outside the CDR3, is AAGVIQSPRHLIKEKRETATLKCYPIPRHDTVYWYQQGPGQDPQFLISFYEKMQSDKGSIPDRFSAQQFSDYHSELNMSSLELGDSALYFCASSLGRRRGQGDTNTGELFFGEGSRLTVL.

Regarding this clonotype: One base away lies a much larger clone, so this may be a sequencing read error. The rearrangement joins TRBV15 to TRBJ2-7; no clear D. Trimming cost V 3 bases and J 2 bases, with 14 bases left between them. The V gene's germline CDR1 is LNHNV and CDR2 YYDKDF (reference sequence). The CDR3 has 15 residues. CDR3 bases: TGTGCCACCAGCAGCGCAAGGAACCATACCTACGAGCAGTACTTC. As protein: CATSSARNHTYEQYF.

The chain has TRBV12-3 or TRBV12-4 and TRBJ1-2; 7 bases agree with TRBD1. The CDR3 extends over 17 amino acids. Losses at the gene ends were 4 bases for V and 0 bases for J; bases not matched to a gene: 11. This CDR3 is CASSSPPRQGPNYGYTF. The CDR3 bases are TGTGCCAGCAGTTCCCCCCCCCGACAGGGACCTAACTATGGCTACACCTTC.

J is TRBJ1-6 and V is TRBV6-1; 7 bases line up with TRBD1. Germline V gene lookup returns CDR1 MNHNS and CDR2 SASEGT. V lost 7 bases to trimming and J lost 3 bases; unmatched junction nucleotides: 9. The CDR3 runs to 16 residues. Here the CDR3 DNA reads TGTGCCAGCACCGCGGGAGGGACAGTCTATAATTCACCCCTCCACTTT. Encoded protein: CASTAGGTVYNSPLHF.

This clonotype was recorded a few times. The chain is built from TRBV6-5 and TRBJ2-7; 9 bases line up with TRBD1. From germline, CDR1 is MNHEY and CDR2 SVGAGI. The CDR3 sequence is 14 residues long. With 6 bases clipped from V and 2 bases from J, the junction kept 5 bases outside the gene matches. The CDR3 DNA is TGTGCCAGCAGGGGACAGGGTGAGACCTACGAGCAGTACTTC. Translation gives CASRGQGETYEQYF.

This clonotype has just a few counts. The chain is built from TRBV27 and TRBJ1-5, with D uncertain. The germline gives CDR1 MNHEY, CDR2 SMNVEV (reference sequence). V was clipped by 0 bases and J by 7 bases, with 19 bases between them. The CDR3 consists of 17 residues. The CDR3 bases are TGTGCCAGCAGTTTATCGCCCCCCCTTATGGGATACCAGCCCCAGCATTTT. Residues: CASSLSPPLMGYQPQHF.

The rearrangement uses TRBV7-2 and TRBJ1-3, with D maybe TRBD1 (5 bases). Trimming cost V 7 bases and J 0 bases, with 13 bases left between them. The length of the CDR3 is 15 residues. The germline CDR1 and CDR2 sequences are SGHTA and FQGNSA. The CDR3 is CASTRGGTSGNTIYF. The CDR3 DNA is TGTGCCAGCACACGCGGGGGGACCTCTGGAAACACCATATATTTT.

This clonotype was observed a few times. This chain joins TRBV20-1 and TRBJ2-7, with a possible D match to TRBD2 (7 bases). The CDR3 length is 13 residues. CDR1 and CDR2 from the germline V gene are DFQATT and SNEGSKA (reference sequence). Trimming cost V 6 bases and J 3 bases, with 15 bases left between them. DNA for the CDR3: TGCAGTGCCCGGGGGCGGGAGAGCTACGAGCAGTACTTC. Its translation: CSARGRESYEQYF.

J is TRBJ2-1 and V is TRBV11-1, with D possibly matching TRBD1 (6 bases). V gave up 7 bases and J gave up 4 bases, with 14 bases separating them. This CDR3 is built from 14 residues. From germline, CDR1 is SGHAT and CDR2 FQDESV (reference sequence). The CDR3 DNA reads TGTGCCAGCACCCGGGACACACCTTACAATGAGCAGTTCTTC. This translates into CASTRDTPYNEQFF.

This chain links TRBV6-5 with TRBJ2-2; 13 bases agree with TRBD2. Unmatched junction bases numbered 3, after V lost 6 bases and J lost 5 bases. This CDR3 spans 15 amino acids. Germline values: CDR1 MNHEY, CDR2 SVGAGI. The CDR3 loop is CASSATSGGTGELFF. The CDR3 DNA sequence: TGTGCCAGCAGCGCGACTAGCGGGGGGACCGGGGAGCTGTTTTTT.

The chain carries TRBV4-3 and TRBJ2-1, with 14 positions matching TRBD2. Germline V gene sequence: CDR1 LGHNA, CDR2 YSLEER. The CDR3 extends over 16 amino acids. The trim removed 1 base at V and 9 bases at J, leaving 5 bases unmatched. The CDR3 region is CASSQGLAGGSGEQFF. CDR3 bases: TGCGCCAGCAGCCAAGGACTAGCGGGGGGGTCTGGTGAGCAGTTCTTC.

The chain combines TRBV6-5 with TRBJ2-7; 10 nucleotides agree with TRBD1. The CDR3 sequence is 15 residues long. Germline CDR1 and CDR2: MNHEY and SVGAGI. V lost 5 bases to trimming and J lost 4 bases; unmatched junction nucleotides: 8. The CDR3 sequence is CASSPSGTGAYEQYF. Here the CDR3 DNA reads TGTGCCAGCAGTCCTTCCGGGACAGGGGCTTACGAGCAGTACTTC.

This clonotype showed up many times. This chain links TRBV19 with TRBJ1-2; tentative D call: TRBD1 (6 bases). CDR3 length: 13 amino acids. CDR1 and CDR2 from the germline V gene are LNHDA and SQIVND (reference sequence). V lost 6 bases, J lost 3 bases, and 11 bases lay in between. For the CDR3, the DNA is TGTGCCAGTAGGTACAGGGCAGACTATGGCTACACCTTC. Translated, it gives CASRYRADYGYTF.

The genes are TRBV5-1 and TRBJ2-2; 7 bases fit TRBD1. CDR3 length: 15 amino acids. The V and J ends lost 0 bases and 1 base, in that order; junction bases with no gene match: 0. Germline V gene lookup returns CDR1 SGHRS and CDR2 YFSETQ. Here the CDR3 DNA reads TGCGCCAGCAGCTTGGGACAGGGGAACACCGGGGAGCTGTTTTTT. Translating it yields CASSLGQGNTGELFF.

By frequency in the sample, this clonotype is medium-sized. The chain links TRBV19 to TRBJ2-2; 8 nucleotides match TRBD1. This CDR3 spans 15 amino acids. V dropped 4 bases and J dropped 2; count of bases not matched to a gene: 3. The germline V gene encodes CDR1 LNHDA and CDR2 SQIVND (reference sequence). CDR3 loop: CASSSGQGNTGELFF. The CDR3 DNA is TGTGCCAGTAGTAGCGGACAGGGCAACACCGGGGAGCTGTTTTTT. Supplemented by reference TRBV19 and TRBJ2-2, the full variable domain reads DGGITQSPKYLFRKEGQNVTLSCEQNLNHDAMYWYRQDPGQGLRLIYYSQIVNDFQKGDIAEGYSVSREKKESFPLTVTSAQKNPTAFYLCASSSGQGNTGELFFGEGSRLTVL.

The V and J genes are TRBV7-9 and TRBJ2-7; no definite D call. The CDR3 consists of 17 residues. The ends were cut back, 3 bases at V and 0 bases at J, with 18 bases in the middle. The V gene's germline CDR1 is SEHNR and CDR2 FQNEAQ (reference sequence). As DNA, the CDR3 is TGTGCCAGCAGCTTTCAAAATGCCTACAGTCACTCCTACGAGCAGTACTTC. Protein product: CASSFQNAYSHSYEQYF.

This clonotype qualifies as medium-sized. The chain joins TRBV19 to TRBJ2-1, with 8 bases that match TRBD2. CDR1 is LNHDA and CDR2 is SQIVND in the germline V gene (reference sequence). The CDR3 is 15 residues long. V was clipped by 3 bases and J by 4 bases; unmatched bases: 5. The chain's CDR3 is CASSMGLGLYNEQFF. Here the CDR3 DNA reads TGTGCCAGTAGTATGGGACTAGGGCTTTACAATGAGCAGTTCTTC.

The rearrangement joins TRBV12-3 or TRBV12-4 to TRBJ2-3; 10 bases are shared with TRBD1. The CDR3 extends over 15 amino acids. V gave up 6 bases and J gave up 4 bases; unmatched junction bases: 7. CDR3 nucleotides: TGTGCCAGCAGAGCTGACAGGGGGCGCCCAGATACGCAGTATTTT. Its protein product is CASRADRGRPDTQYF.